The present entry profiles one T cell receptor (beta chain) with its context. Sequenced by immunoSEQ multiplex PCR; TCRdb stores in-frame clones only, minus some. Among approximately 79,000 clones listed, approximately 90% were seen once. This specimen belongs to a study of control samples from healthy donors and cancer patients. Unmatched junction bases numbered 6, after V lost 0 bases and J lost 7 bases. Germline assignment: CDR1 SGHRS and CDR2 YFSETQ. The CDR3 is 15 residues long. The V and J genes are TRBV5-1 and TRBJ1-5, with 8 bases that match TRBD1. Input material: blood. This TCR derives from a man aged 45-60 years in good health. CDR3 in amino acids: CASSLDGQGRQPQHF. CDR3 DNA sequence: TGCGCCAGCAGCTTGGATGGACAGGGACGCCAGCCCCAGCATTTT.